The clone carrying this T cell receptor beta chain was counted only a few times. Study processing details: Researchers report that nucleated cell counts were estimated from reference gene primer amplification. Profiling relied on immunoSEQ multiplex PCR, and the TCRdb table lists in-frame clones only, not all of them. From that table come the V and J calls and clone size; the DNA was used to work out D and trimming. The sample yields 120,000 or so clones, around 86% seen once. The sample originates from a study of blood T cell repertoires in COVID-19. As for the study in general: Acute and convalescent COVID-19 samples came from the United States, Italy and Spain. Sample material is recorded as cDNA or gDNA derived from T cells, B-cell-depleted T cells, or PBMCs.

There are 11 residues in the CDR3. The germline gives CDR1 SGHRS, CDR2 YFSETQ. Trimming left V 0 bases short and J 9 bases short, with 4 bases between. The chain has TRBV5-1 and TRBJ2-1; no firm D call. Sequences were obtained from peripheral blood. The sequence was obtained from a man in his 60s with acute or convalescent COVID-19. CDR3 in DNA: TGCGCCAGCAGCTTGGTCGGTGAGCAGTTCTTC. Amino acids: CASSLVGEQFF.